A selection of T cell receptor beta chains follows, all from one sample in a study of blood T cell repertoires in COVID-19. The method was immunoSEQ multiplex PCR; TCRdb's version includes in-frame clones alone and lacks a portion of them. The sample shows 350,000 to 400,000 clones, over 85% of them seen only once. Specimen: PBMCs or T cells enriched from blood (not recorded which). These receptors came from a young woman who had recovered from COVID-19. CDR3s leave out the opening cysteine and the closing phenylalanine or tryptophan.

J	V	CDR3
TRBJ2-3	TRBV19	ASSIAGRGRTDTQY
TRBJ2-3	TRBV29-1	SVEQGESPTDTQY
TRBJ1-5	TRBV5-1	ASSREGPYSNQPQH
TRBJ2-5	TRBV5-1	ASSLVAAYQETQY
TRBJ2-1	TRBV5-4	ASSPTSGRNNEQF
TRBJ2-1	TRBV9	ASSTTSGDYNEQF
TRBJ2-3	TRBV28	ASSPPGGTDTQY
TRBJ1-1	TRBV28	ASSLTRMNTEAF
TRBJ2-7	TRBV27	ASSLSRTGVFYEQY
TRBJ2-3	TRBV5-6	ASSFQTSGSDTQY
TRBJ2-7	TRBV4-3	ASSLHRGPLYEQY